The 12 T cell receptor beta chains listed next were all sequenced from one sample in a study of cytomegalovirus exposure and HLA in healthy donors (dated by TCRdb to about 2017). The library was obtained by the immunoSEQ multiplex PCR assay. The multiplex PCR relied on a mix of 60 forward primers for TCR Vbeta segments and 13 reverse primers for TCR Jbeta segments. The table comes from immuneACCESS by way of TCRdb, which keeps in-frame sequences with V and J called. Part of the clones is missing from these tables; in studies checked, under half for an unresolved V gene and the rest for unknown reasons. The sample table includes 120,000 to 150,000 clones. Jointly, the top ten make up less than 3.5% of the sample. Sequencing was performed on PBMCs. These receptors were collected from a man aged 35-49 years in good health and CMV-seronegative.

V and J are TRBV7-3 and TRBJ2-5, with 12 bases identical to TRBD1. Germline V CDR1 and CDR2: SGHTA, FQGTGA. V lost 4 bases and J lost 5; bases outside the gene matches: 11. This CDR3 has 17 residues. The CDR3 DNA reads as TGTGCCAGCAGCTCCCACGGAGGGACAGGGGGCGCGGAGACCCAGTACTTC. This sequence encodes CASSSHGGTGGAETQYF.

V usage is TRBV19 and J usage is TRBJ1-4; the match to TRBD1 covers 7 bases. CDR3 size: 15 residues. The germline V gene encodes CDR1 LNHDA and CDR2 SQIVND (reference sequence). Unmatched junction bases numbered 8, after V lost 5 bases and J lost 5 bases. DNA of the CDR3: TGTGCCAGTAGTTCAGACAGGGCCTCGAATGAAAAACTGTTTTTT. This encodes CASSSDRASNEKLFF.

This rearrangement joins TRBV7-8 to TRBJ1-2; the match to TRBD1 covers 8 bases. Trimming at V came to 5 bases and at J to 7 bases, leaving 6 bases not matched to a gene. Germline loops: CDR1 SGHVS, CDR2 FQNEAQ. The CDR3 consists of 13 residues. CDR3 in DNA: TGTGCCAGCAGCCGACGGGACAGGAGTGGCTACACCTTC. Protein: CASSRRDRSGYTF. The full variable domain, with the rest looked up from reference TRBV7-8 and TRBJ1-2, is GAGVSQSPRYKVAKRGQDVALRCDPISGHVSLFWYQQALGQGPEFLTYFQNEAQLDKSGLPSDRFFAERPEGSVSTLKIQRTQQEDSAVYLCASSRRDRSGYTFGSGTRLTVV.

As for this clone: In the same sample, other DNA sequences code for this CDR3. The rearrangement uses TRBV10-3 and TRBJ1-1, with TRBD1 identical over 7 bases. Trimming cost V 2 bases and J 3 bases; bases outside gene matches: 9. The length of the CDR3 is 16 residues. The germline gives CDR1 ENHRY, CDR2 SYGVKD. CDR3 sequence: CAISEDDRDDDTEAFF. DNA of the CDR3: TGTGCCATCAGTGAGGATGACAGGGATGATGACACTGAAGCTTTCTTT.

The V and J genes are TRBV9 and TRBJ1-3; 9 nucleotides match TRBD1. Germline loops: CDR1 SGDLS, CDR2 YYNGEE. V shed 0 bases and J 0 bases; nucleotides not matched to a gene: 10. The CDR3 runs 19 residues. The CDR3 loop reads CASSVGTGVQTSSGNTIYF. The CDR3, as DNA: TGTGCCAGCAGCGTAGGGACAGGGGTCCAAACCTCCTCTGGAAACACCATATATTTT.

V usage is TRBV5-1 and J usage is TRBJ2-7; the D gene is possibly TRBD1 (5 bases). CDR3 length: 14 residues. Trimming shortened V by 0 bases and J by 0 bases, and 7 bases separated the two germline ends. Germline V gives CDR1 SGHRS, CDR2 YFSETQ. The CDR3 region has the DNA TGCGCCAGCAGCTTGGAACAGGTCTCCTACGAGCAGTACTTC. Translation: CASSLEQVSYEQYF.

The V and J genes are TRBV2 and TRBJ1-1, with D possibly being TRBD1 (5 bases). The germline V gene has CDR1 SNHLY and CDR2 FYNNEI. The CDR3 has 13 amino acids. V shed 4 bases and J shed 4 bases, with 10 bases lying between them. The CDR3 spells CASSVQETTEAFF. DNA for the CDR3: TGTGCCAGCAGTGTACAGGAGACCACTGAAGCTTTCTTT.

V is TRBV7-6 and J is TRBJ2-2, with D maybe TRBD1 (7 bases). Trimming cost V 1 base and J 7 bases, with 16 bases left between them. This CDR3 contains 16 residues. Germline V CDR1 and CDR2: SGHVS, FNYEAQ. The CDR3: CASSLGAGGKVGELFF. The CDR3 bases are TGTGCCAGCAGCTTAGGAGCAGGGGGGAAGGTCGGGGAGCTGTTTTTT.

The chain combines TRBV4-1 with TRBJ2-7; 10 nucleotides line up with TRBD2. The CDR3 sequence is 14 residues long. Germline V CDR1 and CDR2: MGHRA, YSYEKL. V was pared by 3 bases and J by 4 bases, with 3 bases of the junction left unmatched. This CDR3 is CASSHVTSGYEQYF. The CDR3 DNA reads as TGCGCCAGCAGCCATGTGACTAGCGGGTACGAGCAGTACTTC.

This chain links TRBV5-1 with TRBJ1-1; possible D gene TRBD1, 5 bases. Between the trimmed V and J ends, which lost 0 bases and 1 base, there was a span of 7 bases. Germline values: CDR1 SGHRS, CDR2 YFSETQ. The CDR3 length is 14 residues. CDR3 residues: CASSLGQRNTEAFF. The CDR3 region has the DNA TGCGCCAGCAGCTTGGGACAGAGGAACACTGAAGCTTTCTTT.

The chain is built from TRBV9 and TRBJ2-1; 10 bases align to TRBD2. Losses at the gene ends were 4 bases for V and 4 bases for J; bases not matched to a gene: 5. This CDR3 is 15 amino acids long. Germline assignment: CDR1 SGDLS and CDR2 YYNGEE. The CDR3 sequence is CASSPRTSGYNEQFF. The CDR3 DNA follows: TGTGCCAGCAGCCCACGGACTAGCGGTTACAATGAGCAGTTCTTC.

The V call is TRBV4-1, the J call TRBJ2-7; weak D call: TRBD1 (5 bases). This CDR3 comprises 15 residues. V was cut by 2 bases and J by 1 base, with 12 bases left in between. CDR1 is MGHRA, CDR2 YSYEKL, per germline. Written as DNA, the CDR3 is TGCGCCAGCAGCCAACAAGACAGTGGGTCCTACGAGCAGTACTTC. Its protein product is CASSQQDSGSYEQYF.